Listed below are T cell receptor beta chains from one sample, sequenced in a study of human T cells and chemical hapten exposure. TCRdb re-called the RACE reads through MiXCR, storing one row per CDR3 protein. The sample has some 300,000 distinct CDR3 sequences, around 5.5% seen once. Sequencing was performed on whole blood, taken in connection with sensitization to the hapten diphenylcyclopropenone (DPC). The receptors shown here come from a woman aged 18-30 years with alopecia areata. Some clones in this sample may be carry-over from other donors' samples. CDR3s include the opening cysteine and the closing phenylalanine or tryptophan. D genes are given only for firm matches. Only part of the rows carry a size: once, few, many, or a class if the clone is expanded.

TGTGCCAGCAGGCGCACAGGGGGAGATGGCTACACCTTC | CASRRTGGDGYTF | TRBJ1-2 | TRBV28 | TRBD1 | many | 13
TGTGCCAGCAGTGGCAGGGGAAGCACCGGGGAGCTGTTTTTT | CASSGRGSTGELFF | TRBJ2-2 | TRBV6-5 | . | few | 14
TGCGCCAGCAGCCAACCTTTCGTCGAGACCCAGTACTTC | CASSQPFVETQYF | TRBJ2-5 | TRBV4-1 | . | . | 13
TGTGCCAGCAGCCAAGGCCCAGGGGCTAACGGGGAGCAGTTCTTC | CASSQGPGANGEQFF | TRBJ2-1 | TRBV7-2 | . | few | 15
TGTGCCAGCAGTTTAACTAGCGGGGGGAACACCGGGGAGCTGTTTTTT | CASSLTSGGNTGELFF | TRBJ2-2 | TRBV12-3/TRBV12-4 | TRBD2 | many | 16
TGTGCCAGCAGCGGACTAGCGGGGGATCATAAATCATATGCAGATACGCAGTATTTT | CASSGLAGDHKSYADTQYF | TRBJ2-3 | TRBV12-3/TRBV12-4 | TRBD2 | . | 19
TGTGCCAGCAGCCAAGAGACCTACTATGGCTACACCTTC | CASSQETYYGYTF | TRBJ1-2 | TRBV3-1 | . | few | 13
TGTGCCAGCAGCCAAGTTCGTGTTTTCGGCGCGGGGGGGCCTGGCACAGATACGCAGTATTTT | CASSQVRVFGAGGPGTDTQYF | TRBJ2-3 | TRBV14 | TRBD2 | many | 21
TGTGCCAGCAGCCAGGGACAAGTTGAAGCTTTCTTT | CASSQGQVEAFF | TRBJ1-1 | TRBV7-9 | . | . | 12
TGTGCCAGCAGCCCCTCAGGGGGCGCCTTCTACAATGAGCAGTTCTTC | CASSPSGGAFYNEQFF | TRBJ2-1 | TRBV9 | TRBD1 | few | 16
TGTGCCAGCAGCTTACGATGGGGGACTGAAGCTTTCTTT | CASSLRWGTEAFF | TRBJ1-1 | TRBV5-5 | . | many | 13
TGTGCCAGCAGCGGTCCGGGACAGGGGGTGGGGGAGCTGTTTTTT | CASSGPGQGVGELFF | TRBJ2-2 | TRBV6-5 | TRBD1 | few | 15
TGTGCCAGCAGCCCGCGGTTACAGGACCTCTATGGCTACACCTTC | CASSPRLQDLYGYTF | TRBJ1-2 | TRBV7-2 | . | . | 15
TGTGCCAGCAGGAGGGGCGCTGGGGCCAACGTCCTGACTTTC | CASRRGAGANVLTF | TRBJ2-6 | TRBV6-1 | . | . | 14
TGTGCCATCAGCGTGGGACAGGGCGATGAAGCTTTCTTT | CAISVGQGDEAFF | TRBJ1-1 | TRBV10-3 | TRBD1 | few | 13
TGCGCCGACAAGGTGGGCGTCTCGGGCACAGATACGCAGTATTTT | CADKVGVSGTDTQYF | TRBJ2-3 | TRBV5-1 | . | . | 15
TGTGCCAGCAGTCCCCGGGACTCCCATCAGCCCCAGCATTTT | CASSPRDSHQPQHF | TRBJ1-5 | TRBV28 | . | . | 14
TGCGCCAGCAGCTTGCAGGGGGACAGGGAAGAGACCCAGTACTTC | CASSLQGDREETQYF | TRBJ2-5 | TRBV5-1 | TRBD1 | many | 15
TGTGCCAGCAGACAACGGACAGGGGCGACTGAAGCTTTCTTT | CASRQRTGATEAFF | TRBJ1-1 | TRBV6-2/TRBV6-3 | TRBD1 | many | 14
TGTGCCAGCAGCTTAGGGGGCACTCGGAGCGAAAAACTGTTTTTT | CASSLGGTRSEKLFF | TRBJ1-4 | TRBV7-2 | . | . | 15
TGTGCCATCAGTGAGTCAATCAATGGGTTCGTCAACACCATATATTTT | CAISESINGFVNTIYF | TRBJ1-3 | TRBV10-3 | . | few | 16
TGCAGCGCTTTTTACGGGACTGGCCCATTGGGTACGCAGTATTTT | CSAFYGTGPLGTQYF | TRBJ2-3 | TRBV29-1 | . | many | 15
TGTGCCAGCAGCGTAACTAGCGGGCATTACAATGAGCAGTTCTTC | CASSVTSGHYNEQFF | TRBJ2-1 | TRBV6-4 | TRBD2 | . | 15
TGCAGTGCTAGACTCGGGAGTAGCGGGGGGACTGGGGCCAACGTCCTGACTTTC | CSARLGSSGGTGANVLTF | TRBJ2-6 | TRBV20-1 | TRBD2 | . | 18
TGCAGTGCTAGGGGCAGGGGACAGGGGGCCGTGGAGCAGTACTTC | CSARGRGQGAVEQYF | TRBJ2-7 | TRBV20-1 | TRBD1 | many | 15
TGCAGCGTTGGCGGGGCGCACACAGATACGCAGTATTTT | CSVGGAHTDTQYF | TRBJ2-3 | TRBV29-1 | . | many | 13
TGCGCCAGCAGCCAAGAATGGTTCGGAGGGAACACTGAAGCTTTCTTT | CASSQEWFGGNTEAFF | TRBJ1-1 | TRBV4-3 | . | few | 16
TGCGCCAGCAGCCATTTCGGGACAGGGGGCATCAGCAATGAGCAGTTCTTC | CASSHFGTGGISNEQFF | TRBJ2-1 | TRBV4-3 | TRBD1 | many | 17
TGTGCCACTCAAGGACAGGGGAGCAATCAGCCCCAGCATTTT | CATQGQGSNQPQHF | TRBJ1-5 | TRBV25-1 | TRBD1 | . | 14
TGTGCCAGCAGTGGCGGACGGGGCAACACCTTC | CASSGGRGNTF | TRBJ1-2 | TRBV25-1 | . | . | 11
TGCGCCAGCAGCTTGGGGACACCCGACAATGAGCAGTTCTTC | CASSLGTPDNEQFF | TRBJ2-1 | TRBV5-1 | . | many | 14
TGCGCCAGCAGGGACACAGGGGTCCTCAATTCACCCCTCCACTTT | CASRDTGVLNSPLHF | TRBJ1-6 | TRBV5-1 | TRBD1 | many | 15
TGTGCCAGTAGTATAGGTCGACAGCATAGCAATCAGCCCCAGCATTTT | CASSIGRQHSNQPQHF | TRBJ1-5 | TRBV19 | . | . | 16
TGTGCCAGCAGTCGCCTCCCTGATACGCAGTATTTT | CASSRLPDTQYF | TRBJ2-3 | TRBV6-2/TRBV6-3 | . | . | 12
TGTGCCATCAGTGAGTCGAAAGGGGGCTCCTATAATTCACCCCTCCACTTT | CAISESKGGSYNSPLHF | TRBJ1-6 | TRBV10-3 | . | many | 17
TGTGCCAGCAGCCTCGGATCCCCCAATGAGCAGTTCTTC | CASSLGSPNEQFF | TRBJ2-1 | TRBV12-3/TRBV12-4 | . | few | 13
TGCGCCAGCAGCCGGACGGCCACCAATGAGCAGTTCTTC | CASSRTATNEQFF | TRBJ2-1 | TRBV4-1 | . | few | 13
TGTGCCAGCAGGGTACAGGGGTATTTGACTTCACCCCTCCACTTT | CASRVQGYLTSPLHF | TRBJ1-6 | TRBV6-5 | TRBD1 | . | 15
TGTGCCAGCAGCTTAGCGGGCCTACAGGGGCTGACAGATACGCAGTATTTT | CASSLAGLQGLTDTQYF | TRBJ2-3 | TRBV7-2 | TRBD1 | . | 17
TGTGCCAGCAGCCAAGACGGAACAAGCTCTGGGGCCAACGTCCTGACTTTC | CASSQDGTSSGANVLTF | TRBJ2-6 | TRBV4-2 | . | few | 17
TGTGCCACCAGTGATTCGACCAGGACAGGGAGAACTGAAGCTTTCTTT | CATSDSTRTGRTEAFF | TRBJ1-1 | TRBV24-1 | TRBD1 | many | 16
TGCGCCAGCAGCACCTTGGACGAAGGCATTCAGTACTTC | CASSTLDEGIQYF | TRBJ2-4 | TRBV5-1 | . | few | 13
TGCGCCAGCAGCCAAAACCCGGGACAGTATAATTCACCCCTCCACTTT | CASSQNPGQYNSPLHF | TRBJ1-6 | TRBV4-3 | TRBD1 | few | 16
TGTGCCAGCAGCCGGAGAGAAACTGAAGCTTTCTTT | CASSRRETEAFF | TRBJ1-1 | TRBV11-1 | . | . | 12
TGTGCCAGCAACGACCGAACAGGCGGCGAGACCCAGTACTTC | CASNDRTGGETQYF | TRBJ2-5 | TRBV6-5 | . | many | 14
TGCGCCAGCAGCCCCTCTGGGCGGGGGCAAGAGACCCAGTACTTC | CASSPSGRGQETQYF | TRBJ2-5 | TRBV5-1 | TRBD2 | many | 15
TGCAGCGTTGGAGCAGGGACGGTAGAGACCCAGTACTTC | CSVGAGTVETQYF | TRBJ2-5 | TRBV29-1 | . | many | 13
TGCAGCGGCATGCCTGGGGGGGGAATTTACAATGAGCAGTTCTTC | CSGMPGGGIYNEQFF | TRBJ2-1 | TRBV29-1 | TRBD2 | . | 15
TGTGCCAGCAGTCGAGACAGGAGGAACACTGAAGCTTTCTTT | CASSRDRRNTEAFF | TRBJ1-1 | TRBV7-2 | . | many | 14
TGTGCCAGCAGCCAAGGAGACACCTCTAACTATGGCTACACCTTC | CASSQGDTSNYGYTF | TRBJ1-2 | TRBV3-1 | . | many | 15
TGTGCCTGCAGGGGCGGTTTGACTGAAGCTTTCTTT | CACRGGLTEAFF | TRBJ1-1 | TRBV28 | . | . | 12